Reported below is one TCR beta chain. These data are taken from a study of blood T cell repertoires in COVID-19. Clones were read by immunoSEQ multiplex PCR, and TCRdb kept only the in-frame ones, dropping some. The sample records fewer than 200,000 clones, approximately 80% being singletons. Trimming removed 4 bases at V and 1 base at J, with 9 bases between. The germline gives CDR1 LGHNA, CDR2 YSLEER. This CDR3 spans 14 amino acids. The chain has TRBV4-3 and TRBJ2-3; D gene unclear. The sample was PBMCs or T cells enriched from blood (not recorded which). The receptor was isolated from a woman aged 45 to 65 who had recovered from COVID-19. The CDR3 protein is CASSPRIGTDTQYF. CDR3 in DNA: TGCGCCAGCAGCCCCAGGATAGGCACAGATACGCAGTATTTT.